This is a list of T cell receptor beta chains from one sample in a study of breast tumors, draining lymph nodes, adjacent tissues. TCRdb recomputed calls from the multiplex PCR reads with MiXCR, one row per CDR3 protein. Found here are approximately 150,000 distinct CDR3 sequences, around a third of them singletons; the top ten hold about 2.5%. The sequencing sample was made of axillary lymph node tissue. These receptors all stem from a female donor with breast cancer. Some clones in this sample may be carry-over from other donors' samples. CDR3s include the opening cysteine and the closing phenylalanine or tryptophan. D genes are given only for firm matches. The size entry is marked missing in some rows and otherwise reads once, few, many or a size class.

TGCGCCAGCAGCCCCCAACTAGCGGGGGACCTAGATACGCAGTATTTT	CASSPQLAGDLDTQYF	TRBD2	many	TRBV5-1	TRBJ2-3
TGCAGCGCTGGGACCCTATATGGCTACACCTTC	CSAGTLYGYTF	.	many	TRBV29-1	TRBJ1-2
TGTGCCAGCACCAGGGGGCGGTTGGGCACAGATACGCAGTATTTT	CASTRGRLGTDTQYF	TRBD1	.	TRBV9	TRBJ2-3
TGTGCCAGTAGTATTTTAGACAGGGCCAATCAGCCCCAGCATTTT	CASSILDRANQPQHF	TRBD1	many	TRBV19	TRBJ1-5
TGTGCCACCAGCAGCCCGGGACAGGGGGCCTATGGCTACACCTTC	CATSSPGQGAYGYTF	TRBD1	.	TRBV15	TRBJ1-2
TGTGCCAGCAGCTTAACGTCGGGGGCTGGAAACACCATATATTTT	CASSLTSGAGNTIYF	.	.	TRBV11-2	TRBJ1-3
TGTGCCAGCAGTCCTCCGGGACAGGGCTTCGGTGGCTACACCTTC	CASSPPGQGFGGYTF	TRBD1	few	TRBV6-4	TRBJ1-2
TGTGCCAGCAGTGTTGAGACAGGGGGCAATCAGCCCCAGCATTTT	CASSVETGGNQPQHF	TRBD1	many	TRBV6-1	TRBJ1-5
TGTGCCAGCTCCCGGACAGTGAACACTGAAGCTTTCTTT	CASSRTVNTEAFF	.	.	TRBV14	TRBJ1-1
TGCAGTGCTAGACCCGACCTACCGGGACCAAATGTCGGAGCTTTCTTT	CSARPDLPGPNVGAFF	.	few	TRBV20-1	TRBJ1-1
TGTGCCAGCAGTATTCAGGGGAATTCACCCCTCCACTTT	CASSIQGNSPLHF	.	many	TRBV2	TRBJ1-6
TGTGCCAGCAGCTTCTCCCACGTGGTAGCCGGGGAGCTGTTTTTT	CASSFSHVVAGELFF	.	many	TRBV7-2	TRBJ2-2
TGCGCCAGCAGCCTAAGTTCCTCGTCCAGCAACAGTAATTCACCCCTCCACTTT	CASSLSSSSSNSNSPLHF	.	many	TRBV4-1	TRBJ1-6
TGTGCCAGCGCAGCTCGACAGGGGTATTCACCCCTCCACTTT	CASAARQGYSPLHF	TRBD1	many	TRBV6-1	TRBJ1-6
TGTGCCAGCAGTTCCCCCAACAGGGAGGCTCAAGAGACCCAGTACTTC	CASSSPNREAQETQYF	.	once	TRBV28	TRBJ2-5
TGCAGCGCTAGGGGACAGGGAAATGAGCAGTTCTTC	CSARGQGNEQFF	TRBD1	many	TRBV29-1	TRBJ2-1
TGCGCCAGCAGCCCGACAGGATCCGGGGAGCTGTTTTTT	CASSPTGSGELFF	.	many	TRBV5-1	TRBJ2-2
TGTGCCAGCAGCCCACAGGCAAGCTCCTACAATGAGCAGTTCTTC	CASSPQASSYNEQFF	.	many	TRBV7-3	TRBJ2-1
TGTGCCAGCAGGCTAGCGGGGGGAAATACCGGGGAGCTGTTTTTT	CASRLAGGNTGELFF	TRBD2	many	TRBV6-1	TRBJ2-2